This T cell receptor (beta chain) was documented in a study of blood T cell repertoires in COVID-19. TCRdb's copy holds only in-frame clones and misses some; the assay was immunoSEQ multiplex PCR. The profile shows 300,000 or so clones, roughly 87% of them singletons. The germline gives CDR1 SNHLY, CDR2 FYNNEI. The CDR3 length is 15 residues. V dropped 6 bases and J dropped 4; count of bases not matched to a gene: 3. Sequenced: PBMCs or T cells enriched from blood (not recorded which). This rearrangement joins TRBV2 to TRBJ2-2; 12 nucleotides line up with TRBD2. This clonotype originated in a woman younger than 45 who had recovered from COVID-19. The CDR3 region has the DNA TGTGCCAGCAGCAAACTAGCGGGGGGCACCGGGGAGCTGTTTTTT. Its protein product is CASSKLAGGTGELFF. The variable domain in full, completed from reference TRBV2 and TRBJ2-2, reads EPEVTQTPSHQVTQMGQEVILRCVPISNHLYFYWYRQILGQKVEFLVSFYNNEISEKSEIFDDQFSVERPDGSNFTLKIRSTKLEDSAMYFCASSKLAGGTGELFFGEGSRLTVL.